The 5 T cell receptor beta chains given below trace back to one sample, sequenced in a study of T cell changes during pregnancy in multiple sclerosis. Repertoires were generated with immunoSEQ multiplex PCR, while TCRdb's copy carries only in-frame clones and drops some. The table includes around 38,000 clones, 92% detected once. The material sequenced was CD4+ T cells from peripheral blood mononuclear cells, taken in the third trimester of pregnancy. All receptors come from a female donor in good health, enrolled as a control in a pregnancy study.

CDR3 nucleotides: TGTGCCACCAGCAGAGGCAGGGATGGGATCCAGCAGTACTTC. This encodes CATSRGRDGIQQYF. The chain joins TRBV15 to TRBJ2-7; maybe TRBD1 (5 bases). This CDR3 is built from 14 residues. The germline V gene encodes CDR1 LNHNV and CDR2 YYDKDF (reference sequence). V was pared by 1 base and J by 8 bases, with 15 bases between.

The chain uses TRBV7-3 and TRBJ2-7; TRBD2 aligns across 8 bases. Looked up from germline, CDR1 is SGHTA and CDR2 is FQGTGA. The CDR3 is 15 amino acids. V lost 2 bases and J lost 3; bases outside the gene matches: 6. CDR3 in DNA: TGTGCCAGCAGCTTATGGGGACTAGTCCACTACGAGCAGTACTTC. Residues: CASSLWGLVHYEQYF. Supplemented by reference TRBV7-3 and TRBJ2-7, the full variable domain reads GAGVSQTPSNKVTEKGKYVELRCDPISGHTALYWYRQSLGQGPEFLIYFQGTGAADDSGLPNDRFFAVRPEGSVSTLKIQRTERGDSAVYLCASSLWGLVHYEQYFGPGTRLTVT.

The CDR3 nucleotides read TGCAGCGTTGGGGAGAACGCCATACCCGGGGAGCTGTTTTTT. Amino acids: CSVGENAIPGELFF. The chain is built from TRBV29-1 and TRBJ2-2, with TRBD2 as a possible D gene (5 bases). V lost 4 bases and J lost 6, with 15 bases in between. The germline gives CDR1 SQVTM, CDR2 ANQGSEA. This CDR3 is built from 14 residues.

V is TRBV18 and J is TRBJ1-2; D is undetermined. In germline, CDR1 is KGHSH, CDR2 LQKENI. This CDR3 comprises 14 residues. Between the trimmed V and J ends, which lost 3 bases and 1 base, there was a span of 9 bases. The CDR3 nucleotides are TGTGCCAGCTCACCCCTCCACAGTAACTATGGCTACACCTTC. Translating gives CASSPLHSNYGYTF.

The chain combines TRBV2 with TRBJ2-7; 7 nucleotides line up with TRBD1. The J segment lost 5 bases and the V segment lost 6 bases, leaving 4 bases of the junction unmatched. The length of the CDR3 is 12 residues. Germline CDR1 reads SNHLY; CDR2 reads FYNNEI. This CDR3 reads CASRRTGDEQYF. The CDR3 DNA follows: TGTGCCAGCAGGAGAACAGGGGACGAGCAGTACTTC.